This T cell receptor beta chain was profiled in a study of shared clonotypes between healthy human individuals. Overall study results and limits: Shared clonotypes across all four donors exceeded non-shared ones in generation probability.

The germline CDR1 and CDR2 sequences are GTSNPN and SVGIG (reference sequence). The CDR3 is 18 residues long. The V and J ends lost 0 bases and 2 bases respectively, with 20 bases between them. Assay: immunoSEQ multiplex PCR; the TCRdb copy retains only in-frame clones and omits some. The repertoire holds roughly 400,000 clones, with roughly 96% as singletons. This clone came up once. Its antigen is currently unknown. The genes are TRBV30 and TRBJ1-5; D is possibly TRBD1 (5 bases). The clonotype comes from a young man in good health. The sample taken for sequencing was memory CD8+ T cells sorted from blood. The subset here: CD45RO+ cells pooled with CCR7-negative TemRA cells. The CDR3 loop reads CAWSVPGLLGWGNQPQHF. In DNA, the CDR3 is TGTGCCTGGAGTGTACCGGGACTCCTAGGGTGGGGCAATCAGCCCCAGCATTTT.